One and the same sample provided the 7 T cell receptor beta chains below, sequenced in a study of cytotoxic CD8 clonotypes in ibrutinib-treated CLL. The protocol was immunoSEQ multiplex PCR, while the TCRdb copy is restricted to in-frame clones and leaves out a portion. The sample includes 150,000 to 200,000 clones, over 65% seen only once; the top ten take roughly 1.9%. The material was PBMCs, obtained after 12 months of ibrutinib treatment. These receptors were taken from a human donor with chronic lymphocytic leukemia.

The chain joins TRBV25-1 to TRBJ1-2, with 10 bases lining up with TRBD1. The CDR3 has 16 residues. CDR1 and CDR2 (germline): MGHDK, SYGVNS. With 5 bases clipped from V and 4 bases from J, the junction kept 10 bases outside the gene matches. CDR3 loop: CASSPPPGQGPYGYTF. The DNA of the CDR3 is TGTGCCAGCAGTCCCCCCCCGGGACAGGGGCCCTATGGCTACACCTTC.

This clone came up a few times. J is TRBJ1-3 and V is TRBV9; 8 nucleotides agree with TRBD1. The junction had 9 bases not matched to a gene; V was cut back by 2 bases and J by 5 bases. Germline-derived CDR1 and CDR2 are SGDLS and YYNGEE. The CDR3 is made up of 16 amino acids. CDR3 loop: CASSVGVGQARNTIYF. The CDR3 region has the DNA TGTGCCAGCAGCGTGGGAGTGGGACAGGCTAGAAACACCATATATTTT.

The chain couples TRBV4-1 to TRBJ2-7; D is uncertain. V dropped 0 bases and J dropped 2 bases, with 14 bases sitting between them. This CDR3 spans 16 amino acids. Germline CDR1 MGHRA, CDR2 YSYEKL. In DNA form, the CDR3 reads TGCGCCAGCAGCCAAGATTCGGGCGGCTTCGCCTACGAGCAGTACTTC. Its translation: CASSQDSGGFAYEQYF.

The chain links TRBV29-1 to TRBJ2-7, with a weak D call TRBD1 (6 bases). Trimming removed 4 bases at V and 3 bases at J, with 16 bases between. The CDR3 spans 14 residues. CDR1 and CDR2 from the germline V gene are SQVTM and ANQGSEA. The CDR3, as DNA: TGCAGCGTTGTGAAATTACAGGGTCTCTACGAGCAGTACTTC. Translation gives CSVVKLQGLYEQYF.

J is TRBJ2-7 and V is TRBV7-2; possibly TRBD2 for D (5 bases). V was pared by 6 bases and J by 9 bases, with 21 bases between. The CDR3 has 14 residues. Germline CDR1 SGHTA, CDR2 FQGNSA. CDR3: CASSDRGGQGGQYF. The CDR3 DNA reads TGTGCCAGCAGTGACCGTGGAGGCCAAGGCGGGCAGTACTTC.

The chain links TRBV19 to TRBJ1-2; D possibly corresponds to TRBD1 (5 bases). Trimming shortened V by 11 bases and J by 1 base, and 17 bases separated the two germline ends. Germline CDR1 LNHDA, CDR2 SQIVND (reference sequence). The CDR3 contains 14 residues. In DNA form, the CDR3 reads TGTGCCTCCTATAGCGGCAGGGATAACTATGGCTACACCTTC. Its translation is CASYSGRDNYGYTF.

J is TRBJ1-1 and V is TRBV4-3; no clear D gene. There are 14 residues in the CDR3. Germline V gene sequence: CDR1 LGHNA, CDR2 YSLEER. V gave up 4 bases and J gave up 0 bases, with 9 bases separating them. The CDR3 DNA reads as TGCGCCAGCAGCCCCGAGATCATGAACACTGAAGCTTTCTTT. Translated, it gives CASSPEIMNTEAFF.